This TCR beta chain came from a study of OX40 agonist ivuxolimab in advanced cancers. On the study more broadly: Patients achieving partial responses numbered three: one hepatocellular carcinoma case and two cutaneous melanoma cases.

The CDR3 has 14 amino acids. Germline lookup yields CDR1 KGHSH and CDR2 LQKENI. Trimming removed 6 bases at V and 5 bases at J, with 17 bases between. Points on this clone: Its antigen is unknown.

TCRdb's table, derived via immunoSEQ multiplex PCR, lists solely in-frame clones and lacks some. The sample carries 83,000 or so clones, roughly 84% recorded once. General observations from the study: Circulating CD4+ and CD8+ T cells showed clonal expansion by week 6 at 0.1 to 3.0 mg/kg.

Collection of blood occurred at baseline, at cycle 4 day 1, and at cycle 7 day 1. The input for sequencing was CD4+ or CD8+ T cells sorted from blood, taken in a trial of the OX40 agonist ivuxolimab. The sequence was obtained from an adult with an advanced solid tumor such as melanoma, head and neck, liver or kidney cancer. The chain employs TRBV18 and TRBJ2-7, with D possibly matching TRBD2 (5 bases). CDR3 amino acids: CASSISGMNDEQYF. Here the CDR3 DNA reads TGTGCCAGCTCGATTTCGGGGATGAACGACGAGCAGTACTTC.